This T cell receptor beta chain was observed in a study of T cell changes during pregnancy in multiple sclerosis. Trimming left V 7 bases short and J 3 bases short, with 12 bases between. CDR1 MNHEY and CDR2 SVGAGI come from the germline V gene. This CDR3 comprises 14 residues. Libraries were prepared by immunoSEQ multiplex PCR; TCRdb keeps only in-frame clonotypes and omits some of them. This table has around 25,000 clones, roughly 90% appearing once. This chain joins TRBV6-5 and TRBJ2-2; D unclear. The sample was CD8+ T cells from peripheral blood mononuclear cells, taken in the second trimester of pregnancy. This receptor was identified in a female donor with multiple sclerosis, enrolled in a pregnancy study. The CDR3 DNA sequence: TGTGCCAGCACCGAGTCGGGTGACACCGGGGAGCTGTTTTTT. This encodes CASTESGDTGELFF.